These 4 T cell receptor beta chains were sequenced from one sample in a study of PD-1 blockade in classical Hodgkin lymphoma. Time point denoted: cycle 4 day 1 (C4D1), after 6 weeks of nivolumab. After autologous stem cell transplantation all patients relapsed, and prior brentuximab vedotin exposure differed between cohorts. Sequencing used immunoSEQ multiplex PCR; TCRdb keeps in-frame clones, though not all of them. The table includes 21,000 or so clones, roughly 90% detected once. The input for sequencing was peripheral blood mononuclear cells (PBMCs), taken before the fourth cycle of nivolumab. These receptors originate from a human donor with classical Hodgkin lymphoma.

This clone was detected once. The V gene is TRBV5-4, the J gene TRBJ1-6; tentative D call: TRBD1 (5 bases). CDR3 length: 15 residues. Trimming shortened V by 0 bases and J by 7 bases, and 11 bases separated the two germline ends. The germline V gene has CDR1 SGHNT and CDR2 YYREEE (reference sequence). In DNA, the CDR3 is TGTGCCAGCAGCTTGGCCGGGGCCACGAATTCACCCCTCCACTTT. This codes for CASSLAGATNSPLHF.

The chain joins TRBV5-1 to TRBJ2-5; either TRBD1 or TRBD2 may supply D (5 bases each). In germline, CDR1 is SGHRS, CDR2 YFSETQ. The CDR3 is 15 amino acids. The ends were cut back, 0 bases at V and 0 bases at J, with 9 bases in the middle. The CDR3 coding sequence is TGCGCCAGCAGCTTGGATTCGGGACACCAAGAGACCCAGTACTTC. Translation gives CASSLDSGHQETQYF.

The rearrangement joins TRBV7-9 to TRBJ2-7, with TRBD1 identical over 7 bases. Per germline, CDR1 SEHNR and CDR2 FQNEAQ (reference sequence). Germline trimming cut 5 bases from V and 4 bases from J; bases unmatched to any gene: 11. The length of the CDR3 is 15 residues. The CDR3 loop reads CASSPRRSGGYEQYF. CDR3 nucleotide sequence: TGTGCCAGCAGCCCACGTCGTTCAGGGGGTTACGAGCAGTACTTC.

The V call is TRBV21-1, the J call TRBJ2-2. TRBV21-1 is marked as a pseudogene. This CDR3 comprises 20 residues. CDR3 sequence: CASSKVAGKGGGVNTGELFF. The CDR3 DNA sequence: TGTGCCAGCAGCAAAGTCGCGGGCAAGGGGGGAGGTGTGAACACCGGGGAGCTGTTTTTT.